This T cell receptor (beta chain) originates from a study of STAT5B mutations in CD4+ large granular lymphocyte leukemia. Turning to the study itself: The CDR3 'QG' motif was associated with a particular HLA allele among healthy donors.

The assay was run at survey level. Assay: immunoSEQ multiplex PCR; the TCRdb copy retains only in-frame clones and omits some. The sample consists of 31,000 or so clones, around 74% of them appearing once. The CDR3 sequence is 14 residues long. The J segment lost 2 bases and the V segment lost 6 bases, leaving 3 bases of the junction unmatched. In germline, CDR1 is MGHRA, CDR2 YSYEKL. The clonotype comes from a human donor in good health. The chain uses TRBV4-1 and TRBJ1-4, with 7 bases that match TRBD1. The specimen sequenced was CD4+ T cells from blood buffy coats. CDR3 DNA: TGCGCCAGCAGTCAGGACAGGACTAATGAAAAACTGTTTTTT. Translation: CASSQDRTNEKLFF.